This T cell receptor (beta chain) was profiled in a study of shared clonotypes between healthy human individuals. Germline V CDR1 and CDR2: SQVTM, ANQGSEA. The length of the CDR3 is 13 residues. Trimming removed 7 bases at V and 5 bases at J, with 17 bases between. Libraries were prepared by immunoSEQ multiplex PCR; TCRdb keeps only in-frame clonotypes and omits some of them. The data contain roughly 2.4 million clones, roughly 95% of them singletons. Everyone who donated was a Caucasian adult who lived in Nashville, Tennessee. The rearrangement joins TRBV29-1 to TRBJ2-5; D is possibly TRBD1 (7 bases). The source of this sequence is a man aged 18 to 35 in good health. Sequencing was carried out using naive CD4+ T cells sorted from blood. Subset in this sample: CD45RA+ positively selected. The CDR3 DNA reads as TGCAGCGGGGGGCTGACAGGGAGGGAGACCCAGTACTTC. It specifies CSGGLTGRETQYF.